This is a list of T cell receptor beta chains from one sample in a study of T cells in localized non-small cell lung cancer. TCRdb's table, derived via immunoSEQ multiplex PCR, lists solely in-frame clones and lacks some. The sample records around 25,000 clones, 86% being singletons. The source was peripheral blood, collected before any cancer treatment. These receptors were collected from an older female donor with stage I lung adenocarcinoma. Each CDR3 is given with its conserved first and last residue. A D gene is named only where the DNA matches it firmly. Not all rows give a size; the values are once, few, many and, for expanded clones, a class.

.	.	TRBV30	TRBJ1-2	TGTGCCTGGAGTGTACAGAGCGTGGGCTACACCTTC	CAWSVQSVGYTF
.	.	TRBV2	TRBJ1-1	TGTGCCAGCAGTGTGGGCCCAGCTTTCTTT	CASSVGPAFF
.	.	TRBV11-3	TRBJ1-3	TGTGCCAGCAGCACTACAAGGAGCTCTGGAAACACCATATATTTT	CASSTTRSSGNTIYF
TRBD1	.	TRBV18	TRBJ2-3	TGTGCCAGCTCACCCCGGGACAGGGGTACAGATACGCAGTATTTT	CASSPRDRGTDTQYF
.	.	TRBV18	TRBJ1-5	TGTGCCAGCTCACCAGGGACAACACATCAGCCCCAGCATTTT	CASSPGTTHQPQHF
.	.	TRBV27	TRBJ2-1	TGTGCCAGCAGTTTGAGCAGGTCCTACAATGAGCAGTTCTTC	CASSLSRSYNEQFF
.	few	TRBV11-2	TRBJ1-2	TGTGCCAGCAGCTTAGAATCGGCGGCTAACTATGGCTACACCTTC	CASSLESAANYGYTF
.	once	TRBV5-1	TRBJ2-5	TGCGCCAGCAGCTTTGGGGAGACCCAGTACTTC	CASSFGETQYF
.	once	TRBV2	TRBJ1-1	TGTGCCAGCAGCTTGACGAACACTGAAGCTTTCTTT	CASSLTNTEAFF
.	.	TRBV18	TRBJ2-1	TGTGCCAGCTCACCAACCTTAAATGAGCAGTTCTTC	CASSPTLNEQFF
.	.	TRBV20-1	TRBJ1-1	TGCAGTGCTAGAGATCAAGCTGAAGCTTTCTTT	CSARDQAEAFF
.	.	TRBV5-5	TRBJ1-3	TGTGCCAGCAGCTTGGAAGGGTTGGGAAACACCATATATTTT	CASSLEGLGNTIYF
TRBD1	.	TRBV5-4	TRBJ2-7	TGTGCCAGCTCGGCTGGGACAGGGGCTTCCTACGAGCAGTACTTC	CASSAGTGASYEQYF
.	.	TRBV19	TRBJ1-1	TGTGCCAGTAGTTTTCGACTAGTCACTGAAGCTTTCTTT	CASSFRLVTEAFF
.	.	TRBV5-1	TRBJ1-4	TGCGCCAGCAGCTTGGAAGGCCAAGAACGGGAAAAACTGTTTTTT	CASSLEGQEREKLFF
TRBD1	.	TRBV23-1	TRBJ1-3	TGCGCCAGCAGTCAGGGACAGGGCCAATTTAGAGACACCATATATTTT	CASSQGQGQFRDTIYF
.	.	TRBV18	TRBJ2-5	TGTGCCAGCTCACCACGGGAGAGGGCAGAGACCCAGTACTTC	CASSPRERAETQYF
.	few	TRBV7-9	TRBJ2-3	TGTGCCAGCAGCTTAGTATGGGACCCGGGGGTCCCAGATACGCAGTATTTT	CASSLVWDPGVPDTQYF
.	.	TRBV29-1	TRBJ1-3	TGCAGTTCGTCCGTGGATGGAAACACCATATATTTT	CSSSVDGNTIYF